Below are 9 T cell receptor beta chains sequenced from a single sample in a study of control samples from healthy donors and cancer patients. The data were produced by immunoSEQ multiplex PCR, yet TCRdb's version contains in-frame clones alone and is incomplete. Here the sample spans approximately 100,000 clones, about 85% being singletons. Sequenced material: blood. The receptor set was obtained from a woman aged 35 to 49 in good health.

V is TRBV5-1 and J is TRBJ2-3; D tentatively fits TRBD1 or TRBD2 (5 bases each). V was trimmed by 4 bases and J by 2 bases, leaving 11 bases between them. This CDR3 region has 14 residues. Germline CDR1 and CDR2: SGHRS and YFSETQ. The CDR3 nucleotides read TGCGCCAGCAGCACTGGGGACCTCACAGATACGCAGTATTTT. Protein sequence: CASSTGDLTDTQYF.

V is TRBV15 and J is TRBJ1-1; TRBD1 might be the D (5 bases). This CDR3 is 12 amino acids long. In germline, CDR1 is LNHNV, CDR2 YYDKDF (reference sequence). V lost 5 bases and J lost 7, with 11 bases in between. CDR3 nucleotide sequence: TGTGCCACCAGCGACCGGGACGATGAAGCTTTCTTT. As protein: CATSDRDDEAFF.

This clone was detected a few times. This chain connects TRBV5-5 to TRBJ1-3; D may be TRBD1 (5 bases). The V gene's germline CDR1 is SGHKS and CDR2 YYEKEE (reference sequence). The CDR3 has 14 amino acids. Trimming removed 0 bases from V and 2 bases from J, with 6 bases in between. CDR3: CASSLGGTGNTIYF. DNA of the CDR3: TGTGCCAGCAGCTTGGGGGGGACTGGAAACACCATATATTTT.

The chain recombines TRBV18 with TRBJ1-1; D perhaps matches TRBD1 (5 bases). Germline CDR1 KGHSH, CDR2 LQKENI. V lost 4 bases and J lost 7, with 10 bases in between. The CDR3 consists of 12 residues. The CDR3 nucleotides read TGTGCCAGCTCACGCAGGGAGGGTGAAGCTTTCTTT. Its translation: CASSRREGEAFF.

The chain joins TRBV6-4 to TRBJ2-3; perhaps TRBD2 as D (6 bases). Between the trimmed V and J ends, which lost 2 bases and 3 bases, there was a span of 12 bases. Germline CDR1 is MRHNA and CDR2 is SNTAGT. There are 15 residues in the CDR3. CDR3 sequence reads: CASSDRPGGTDTQYF. DNA for the CDR3: TGTGCCAGCAGTGACCGGCCCGGGGGAACAGATACGCAGTATTTT.

The gene calls are TRBV30 and TRBJ1-2; unclear D gene. CDR1 and CDR2 (germline): GTSNPN, SVGIG (reference sequence). Trimming pared 0 bases from V and 6 bases from J, leaving 11 bases between. The CDR3 has 13 amino acids. The DNA of the CDR3 is TGTGCCTGGAGTGTATGGCCTGGCCATGGCTACACCTTC. Protein: CAWSVWPGHGYTF.

This chain links TRBV5-1 with TRBJ2-3, with 13 bases matching TRBD2. Germline V gives CDR1 SGHRS, CDR2 YFSETQ. The CDR3 loop spans 18 amino acids. V lost 0 bases and J lost 0; bases outside the gene matches: 4. CDR3 sequence: CASSLDGTSGTSTDTQYF. For the CDR3, the DNA is TGCGCCAGCAGCTTGGACGGGACTAGCGGGACTAGCACAGATACGCAGTATTTT.

V gene TRBV5-5 combines with J gene TRBJ1-2, with 9 bases identical to TRBD1. Germline-derived CDR1 and CDR2 are SGHKS and YYEKEE (reference sequence). The CDR3 contains 17 residues. The V and J ends lost 4 bases and 3 bases, in that order; junction bases with no gene match: 13. This CDR3 reads CASSPEGGQGEYYGYTF. CDR3 in DNA: TGTGCCAGCAGCCCGGAGGGGGGACAGGGAGAGTACTATGGCTACACCTTC.

This sequence joins TRBV18 and TRBJ1-6; 7 positions agree with TRBD1. Germline lookup yields CDR1 KGHSH and CDR2 LQKENI. J was trimmed by 7 bases and V by 4 bases; bases with no gene match: 4. This CDR3 is 14 amino acids long. CDR3 protein: CASSLRDRNSPLHF. Here the CDR3 DNA reads TGTGCCAGCTCACTCCGGGACAGAAATTCACCCCTCCACTTT.